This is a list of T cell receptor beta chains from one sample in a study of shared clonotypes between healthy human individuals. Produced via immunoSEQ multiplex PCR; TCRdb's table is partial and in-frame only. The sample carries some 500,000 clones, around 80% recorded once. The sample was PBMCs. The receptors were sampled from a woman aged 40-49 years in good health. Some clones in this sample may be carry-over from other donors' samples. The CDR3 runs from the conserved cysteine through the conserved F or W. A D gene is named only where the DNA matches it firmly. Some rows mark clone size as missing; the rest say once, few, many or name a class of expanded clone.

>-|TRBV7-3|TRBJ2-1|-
TGTGCCAGCAGCCCCCCGGGACGCATGTTAAATGAGCAGTTCTTC
CASSPPGRMLNEQFF
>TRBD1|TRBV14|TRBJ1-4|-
TGTGCCAGCAGCCCCCGAACCGGGACAGGGATTGAAAAACTGTTTTTT
CASSPRTGTGIEKLFF
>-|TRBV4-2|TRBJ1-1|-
TGTGCCAGCAGCCAAGGGGACGTTTTAGAAGCTTTCTTT
CASSQGDVLEAFF
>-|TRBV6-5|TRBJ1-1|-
TGTGCCAGCAGTTCGGGAGCCATGAACACTGAAGCTTTCTTT
CASSSGAMNTEAFF
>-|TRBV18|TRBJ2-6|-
TGTGCCAGCTCACTACATGGTCTACGGGGCTCTGGGGCCAACGTCCTGACTTTC
CASSLHGLRGSGANVLTF
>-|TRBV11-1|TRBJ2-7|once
TGTGCCAGCAGCTCCAGGACACCCTACGAGCAGTACTTC
CASSSRTPYEQYF
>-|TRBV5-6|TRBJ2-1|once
TGTGCCAGCAGCTGGACTGGCAACAATGAGCAGTTCTTC
CASSWTGNNEQFF
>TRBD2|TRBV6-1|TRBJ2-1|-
TGTGCCAGCAGCCTTTATAGCGGGGAATACAATGAGCAGTTCTTC
CASSLYSGEYNEQFF
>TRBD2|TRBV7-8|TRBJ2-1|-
TGTGCCAGCAGCTACCCGGGACTAGCGGGAGATGGGGGTGAGCAGTTCTTC
CASSYPGLAGDGGEQFF
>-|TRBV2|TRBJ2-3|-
TGTGCCAGCAGTCCGACAACAGATACGCAGTATTTT
CASSPTTDTQYF
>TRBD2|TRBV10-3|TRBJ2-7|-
TGTGCCACTCAACTAGCGCAGAGCTCCTACGAGCAGTACTTC
CATQLAQSSYEQYF
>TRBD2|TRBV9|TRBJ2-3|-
TGTGCCAGCAGCCCCCGTGGCGGGAGGGGAGCAGATACGCAGTATTTT
CASSPRGGRGADTQYF
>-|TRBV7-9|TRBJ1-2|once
TGTGCCAGCAGCTTGGGAGGCGGGTTGGGCTACACCTTC
CASSLGGGLGYTF
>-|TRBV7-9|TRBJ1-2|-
TGTGCCAGCAGCCTAAGGGGGTCTGTAAACTATGGCTACACCTTC
CASSLRGSVNYGYTF
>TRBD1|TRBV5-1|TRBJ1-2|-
TGCGCCAGCAGCTTGGCCATCCAGGGGGCTAACTATGGCTACACCTTC
CASSLAIQGANYGYTF
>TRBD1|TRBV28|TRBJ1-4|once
TGTGCCAGTCAGGGGGTTGCAACTAATGAAAAACTGTTTTTT
CASQGVATNEKLFF
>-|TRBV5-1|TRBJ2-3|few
TGCGCCAGCAGCTTGTCAATCGGGCCAGATACGCAGTATTTT
CASSLSIGPDTQYF
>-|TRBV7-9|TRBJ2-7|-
TGTGCCAGCAGCTTTTTGGGACAACCAGCCTACGAGCAGTACTTC
CASSFLGQPAYEQYF
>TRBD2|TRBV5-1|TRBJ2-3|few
TGCGCCAGCAGCTTTAGCGGGACTAGCACAGATACGCAGTATTTT
CASSFSGTSTDTQYF
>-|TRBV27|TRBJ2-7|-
TGTGCCAGCAGTTTACAAGACGGCGACGAGCAGTACTTC
CASSLQDGDEQYF
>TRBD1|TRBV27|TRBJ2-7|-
TGTGCCAGCAGTCAGAGGGGGCGATACGAGCAGTACTTC
CASSQRGRYEQYF
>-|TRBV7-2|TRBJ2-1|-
TGTGCCAGCAGCTTAGGGAGGACTTCGGATGAGCAGTTCTTC
CASSLGRTSDEQFF
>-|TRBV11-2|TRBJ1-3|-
TGTGCCAGCAGCTTCGGGGGCTCTGGAAACACCATATATTTT
CASSFGGSGNTIYF
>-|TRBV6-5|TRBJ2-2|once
TGTGCCAGCAGTCATCAGCAGGATTACACCGGGGAGCTGTTTTTT
CASSHQQDYTGELFF
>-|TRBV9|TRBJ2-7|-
TGTGCCAGCAGCGTAGGGCAGTTTACATACGAGCAGTACTTC
CASSVGQFTYEQYF
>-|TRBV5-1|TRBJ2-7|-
TGCGCCAGCAGCTTGAAGAGGGAGAGGAACTACGAGCAGTACTTC
CASSLKRERNYEQYF
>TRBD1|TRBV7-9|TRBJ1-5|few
TGTGCCAGCAGCTTAGGCTCGACAGGGATTGAAGGCAATCAGCCCCAGCATTTT
CASSLGSTGIEGNQPQHF
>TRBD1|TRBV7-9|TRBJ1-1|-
TGTGCCAGCAGCTCCACAGGGGGCATAAAGAACACTGAAGCTTTCTTT
CASSSTGGIKNTEAFF
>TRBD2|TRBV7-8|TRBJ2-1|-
TGTGCCAGCAGCTTAGCGACTAGCGCCAATGAGCAGTTCTTC
CASSLATSANEQFF
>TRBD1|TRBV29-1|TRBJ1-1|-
TGCAGCGTGTTAGGGGGACAGAGGAACACTGAAGCTTTCTTT
CSVLGGQRNTEAFF
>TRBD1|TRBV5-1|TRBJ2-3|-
TGCGCCAGCAGCTTCTCTAGACAGGGCCCCCATACGCAGTATTTT
CASSFSRQGPHTQYF
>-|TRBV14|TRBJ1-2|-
TGTGCCAGCAGCCACAAGACAGGCGGTGCTAACTATGGCTACACCTTC
CASSHKTGGANYGYTF
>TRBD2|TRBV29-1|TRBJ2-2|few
TGCAGCGTCCGACTAGCACCAAACACCGGGGAGCTGTTTTTT
CSVRLAPNTGELFF
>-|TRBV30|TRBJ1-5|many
TGTGCCTCAGGGTCGGTAGTCGGACAGCCCCAGCATTTT
CASGSVVGQPQHF
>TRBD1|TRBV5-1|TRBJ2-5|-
TGCGCCAGCGCCCCCCGGGACAGGTTTAGAGAGACCCAGTACTTC
CASAPRDRFRETQYF
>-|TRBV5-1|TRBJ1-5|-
TGCGCCAGCAGCTTGGGTCCAGGGGAAGGCAATCAGCCCCAGCATTTT
CASSLGPGEGNQPQHF
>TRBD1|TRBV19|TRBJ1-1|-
TGTGCCAGTAGGATGCCGGACAGGGACACTGAAGCTTTCTTT
CASRMPDRDTEAFF
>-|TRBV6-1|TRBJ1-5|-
TGTGCCAGCAGTGAAGAGGCAGGGGCCCAGCCCCAGCATTTT
CASSEEAGAQPQHF
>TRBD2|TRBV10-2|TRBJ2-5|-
TGCGCCAGCATGGGGCTAGCGGAGGGGTTGGTGTACCAAGAGACCCAGTACTTC
CASMGLAEGLVYQETQYF
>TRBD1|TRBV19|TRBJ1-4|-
TGTGCCAGTACCGCGACCGGGACAGGGGGCGAAAAACTGTTTTTT
CASTATGTGGEKLFF
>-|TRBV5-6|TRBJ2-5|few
TGTGCCAGCAGCCTGGGTTGGAGCGGAGGGGCGGAGACCCAGTACTTC
CASSLGWSGGAETQYF
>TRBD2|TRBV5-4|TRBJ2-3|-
TGTGCCAGCAGTTCCGGACTAGCGGGAGGGGTAGATACGCAGTATTTT
CASSSGLAGGVDTQYF
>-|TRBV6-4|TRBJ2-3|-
TGTGCCAGCAGTGACGGAGGGTCCCGGACCACAGATACGCAGTATTTT
CASSDGGSRTTDTQYF
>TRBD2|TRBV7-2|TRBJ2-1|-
TGTGCCAGCAGCTTAGCTAGCGGGAGCAAGGGCAATGAGCAGTTCTTC
CASSLASGSKGNEQFF
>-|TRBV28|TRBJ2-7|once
TGTGCCAGCAGTTTGAGGTCTGTCTCGAGCTCCTACGAGCAGTACTTC
CASSLRSVSSSYEQYF
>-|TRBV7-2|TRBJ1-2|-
TGTGCCAGCAGCCCAGGACAGATCTATGGCTACACCTTC
CASSPGQIYGYTF
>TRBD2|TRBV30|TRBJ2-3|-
TGTGCCTGGAGCGCATTGGGACTAGAGACAGATACGCAGTATTTT
CAWSALGLETDTQYF
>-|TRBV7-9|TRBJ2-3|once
TGTGCCAGCAGCTTAGGGGGGACCGCAAATACGCAGTATTTT
CASSLGGTANTQYF